The clone carrying this T cell receptor (beta chain) was recorded at least ten times. Antigen unknown. A universal primer site and UMIs were added as TCR cDNA was made by 5'RACE template switching. One entry per CDR3 protein, called by TCRdb with MiXCR from the 5' RACE reads. The sample includes 250,000 to 300,000 distinct CDR3 sequences, over 4.5% of them seen just once. This CDR3 has 15 amino acids. The V and J ends lost 2 bases and 5 bases, in that order; junction bases with no gene match: 7. Germline CDR1 reads SGHRS; CDR2 reads YFSETQ. The sample is drawn from a study of T cells after yellow fever vaccination. Whole-study results and caveats: Abundant clonotypes from the bulk population could contaminate FACS-sorted repertoires. Booster samples showed a return of most primary-vaccination clones (about 96% CD4, approximately 88% CD8).

Here the sequenced sample was CD4+ T cells sorted from PBMCs, taken on the day of the yellow fever booster vaccination. The chain joins TRBV5-1 to TRBJ2-3; 8 positions match TRBD2. This sequence was found in a man between 18 and 35 years old who received the YFV17D yellow fever vaccine. CDR3 coding DNA: TGCGCCAGCAGCTTAGGTTATCTAGCGGGAGATACGCAGTATTTT. Its protein product is CASSLGYLAGDTQYF.